A selection of T cell receptor beta chains follows, all from one sample in a study of shared clonotypes between healthy human individuals. Some clones are missing from TCRdb's copy, which holds only in-frame ones; the method was immunoSEQ multiplex PCR. The sample contains 2 million to 3 million clones, approximately 93% of which appear only once. The sequencing sample was made of naive CD4+ T cells from PBMCs. Every receptor here comes from a man younger than 35 in good health. Some clones in this sample may be carry-over from other donors' samples. CDR3s include the opening cysteine and the closing phenylalanine or tryptophan. D genes are given only for firm matches. Only part of the rows carry a size: once, few, many, or a class if the clone is expanded.

TRBD1	TRBV29-1	once	TRBJ2-3	TGCAGCGTTGAAGGAGAGGGACAGGGGGCCCCAGATACGCAGTATTTT	CSVEGEGQGAPDTQYF
-	TRBV18	-	TRBJ2-1	TGTGCCAGCTCACCCCTTCGGAGGCAGCTAAATGAGCAGTTCTTC	CASSPLRRQLNEQFF
TRBD1	TRBV12-5	once	TRBJ2-1	TGTGCTAGTGGTTTGGTACTCGGACAGGGGTTAGGGAATGAGCAGTTCTTC	CASGLVLGQGLGNEQFF
-	TRBV25-1	-	TRBJ2-2	TGTGCCAGCAGTGACCAACTCGGCACCGGGGAGCTGTTTTTT	CASSDQLGTGELFF
-	TRBV5-6	-	TRBJ1-5	TGTGCCAGCAGCTTGGGGGGGCCGGGTCAGCCCCAGCATTTT	CASSLGGPGQPQHF
-	TRBV28	-	TRBJ2-7	TGTGCCAGCAGTCCCAGGACAGAGTTCTACGAGCAGTACTTC	CASSPRTEFYEQYF
-	TRBV19	-	TRBJ2-5	TGTGCCAGTTCAATCACCTTCGGGGGAGAGACCCAGTACTTC	CASSITFGGETQYF
-	TRBV7-2	-	TRBJ2-5	TGTGCCAGCAGCTTAGAGCCTTGGGGGGAGACCCAGTACTTC	CASSLEPWGETQYF
-	TRBV5-1	-	TRBJ2-5	TGCGCCAGCAGCTGGCAAATGGGGGCGGCCGAGACCCAGTACTTC	CASSWQMGAAETQYF
-	TRBV7-3	-	TRBJ2-5	TGTGCCAGCAGCTTAAGTGGCGGAGAAGAGACCCAGTACTTC	CASSLSGGEETQYF